This TCR beta chain was sequenced during a study of breast tumors, draining lymph nodes, adjacent tissues. Whole-study findings and limits: Luminal-like breast cancer showed significantly higher tumor–nontumor repertoire similarity than basal-like. Tumors had less TCR diversity than lymph nodes, more than nontumor tissue. That most tumor T cells come from lymph nodes remained unproven.

The CDR3 has 16 residues. Germline V gene lookup returns CDR1 SGHVS and CDR2 FQNEAQ. Worth noting for this clonotype: Its antigen remains unidentified. This may come from a read error, since a much larger clone is one base off.

TCRdb itself ran the multiplex PCR reads through MiXCR, one entry per CDR3 protein. The table lists some 83,000 distinct CDR3 sequences, roughly a fifth of them singletons, with 2% to 3% in the top ten. Breast cancer patients provided tissue from their axillary draining lymph nodes. The sample comprised axillary lymph node tissue. The rearrangement uses TRBV7-8 and TRBJ1-2; D gene uncertain. The TCR sequence derives from a female donor with breast cancer. Some clones in this sample may be carry-over from other donors' samples. CDR3 DNA sequence: TGTACCAGCAGCTTAGCCGGGTTCGGGACTAACTATGGCTACACCTTC. This sequence encodes CTSSLAGFGTNYGYTF.